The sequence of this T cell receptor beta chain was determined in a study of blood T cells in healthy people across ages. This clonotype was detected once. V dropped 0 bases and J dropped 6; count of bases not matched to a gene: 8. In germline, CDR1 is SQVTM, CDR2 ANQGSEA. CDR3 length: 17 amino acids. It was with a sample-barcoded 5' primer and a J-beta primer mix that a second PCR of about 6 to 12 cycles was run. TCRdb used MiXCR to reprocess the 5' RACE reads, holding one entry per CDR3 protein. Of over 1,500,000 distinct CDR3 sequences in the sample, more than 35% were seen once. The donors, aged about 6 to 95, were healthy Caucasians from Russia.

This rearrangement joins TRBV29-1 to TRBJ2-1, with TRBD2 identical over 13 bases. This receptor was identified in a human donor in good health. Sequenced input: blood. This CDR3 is CSVEDPPGLAGINEQFF. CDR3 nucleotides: TGCAGCGTTGAAGATCCCCCGGGACTAGCGGGGATCAATGAGCAGTTCTTC.